This T cell receptor beta chain stems from a study of blood T cell repertoires in COVID-19. The wider study: COVID-19 samples collected from the United States, Italy and Spain covered acute and convalescent phases.

The germline gives CDR1 WNHNN, CDR2 SYGVQD (reference sequence). Between the trimmed V and J ends, which lost 4 bases and 4 bases, there was a span of 10 bases. This CDR3 comprises 14 residues. Method: immunoSEQ multiplex PCR; TCRdb's copy keeps in-frame clones and lacks some. The table lists 200,000 to 250,000 clones, around nine tenths of them singletons. The V call is TRBV10-1, the J call TRBJ2-2; possibly TRBD2 for D (6 bases). This receptor was taken from a woman under 30 who had recovered from COVID-19. Sequenced input: peripheral blood. CDR3 in amino acids: CASSVGLSTGELFF. As DNA, the CDR3 is TGCGCCAGCAGTGTGGGACTGAGCACCGGGGAGCTGTTTTTT.